This T cell receptor (beta chain) emerged from a study of blood T cell repertoires in COVID-19. Between the trimmed V and J ends, which lost 8 bases and 5 bases, there was a span of 15 bases. CDR3 length: 13 residues. Germline-derived CDR1 and CDR2 are SGHVS and FQNEAQ. Some clones are missing from TCRdb's copy, which holds only in-frame ones; the method was immunoSEQ multiplex PCR. The sample contains around 270,000 clones, around nine tenths of which appear only once. The sequence came from an older woman with COVID-19, enrolled during active disease. The chain has TRBV7-8 and TRBJ1-1, with D unresolved. Sequenced sample: peripheral blood. CDR3 in DNA: TGTGCCAGCCGAGGCGGGATTAATACTGAAGCTTTCTTT. The encoded protein is CASRGGINTEAFF.